This TCR beta chain appears in the sequencing data of a study of cytomegalovirus exposure and HLA in healthy donors. The wider study: A prior study identified just under 120 million unique TCR beta sequences from around 180 million T cells. The Caucasian-associated ancestry cluster contained 75% to 85% of the 398 genotyped donors.

13 Jbeta primers and 60 Vbeta primers were used for the PCR. Profiled with immunoSEQ multiplex PCR; TCRdb holds only in-frame clones, not every one. Among about 120,000 clones listed, more than 80% were seen once. CDR1 and CDR2 (germline): LNHDA, SQIVND (reference sequence). The CDR3 has 16 residues. V shed 5 bases and J 0 bases; nucleotides not matched to a gene: 9. This clone was recorded a few times. Its specificity is not known. Findings and limits, study-wide: Presence/absence results assume similar sequencing depth per donor, which may not hold. Within an earlier analysis, most TCR beta V segments proved productive either about 87% or about 30% of the time.

The TCR was taken from a man under 40 in good health and CMV-seropositive. The chain employs TRBV19 and TRBJ1-1; 7 bases align to TRBD1. Sequencing was performed on PBMCs. The CDR3: CASSSWTGKMNTEAFF. CDR3 bases: TGTGCCAGTAGTTCTTGGACAGGCAAGATGAACACTGAAGCTTTCTTT. The variable domain in full, completed from reference TRBV19 and TRBJ1-1, reads DGGITQSPKYLFRKEGQNVTLSCEQNLNHDAMYWYRQDPGQGLRLIYYSQIVNDFQKGDIAEGYSVSREKKESFPLTVTSAQKNPTAFYLCASSSWTGKMNTEAFFGQGTRLTVV.